One sample yielded the 27 T cell receptor beta chains listed below, sequenced in a study of blood T cell repertoires in COVID-19. Data came from immunoSEQ multiplex PCR; TCRdb stores just in-frame clones and leaves some out. The table lists more than 65,000 clones, approximately 90% of them singletons. The sequencing sample was made of peripheral blood. These receptors originate from a woman aged 45-59 years with acute or convalescent COVID-19.

The V gene is TRBV30, the J gene TRBJ1-2, with D possibly matching TRBD1 (5 bases). V lost 1 base and J 7 bases, leaving 13 bases between the germline ends. The germline V gene encodes CDR1 GTSNPN and CDR2 SVGIG (reference sequence). The CDR3 sequence is 13 residues long. Here the CDR3 reads CAWSDQGRGGYTF. The CDR3 DNA sequence: TGTGCCTGGAGTGATCAGGGTAGAGGTGGCTACACCTTC.

V usage is TRBV10-3 and J usage is TRBJ1-1; D possibly corresponds to TRBD1 (6 bases). V was cut by 3 bases and J by 7 bases, with 12 bases left in between. The germline CDR1 and CDR2 sequences are ENHRY and SYGVKD. The CDR3 is 13 amino acids. The CDR3 region is CAISDSGGDEAFF. CDR3 bases: TGTGCCATCAGTGACTCGGGGGGCGATGAAGCTTTCTTT.

This sequence joins TRBV5-6 and TRBJ1-2; 11 bases match TRBD1. The V and J ends lost 0 bases and 2 bases, in that order; junction bases with no gene match: 3. This CDR3 has 16 residues. Germline assignment: CDR1 SGHDT and CDR2 YYEEEE. The CDR3 region has the DNA TGTGCCAGCAGCTTGGGAAGGACAGGGGGCAACTATGGCTACACCTTC. As protein: CASSLGRTGGNYGYTF.

This chain connects TRBV30 to TRBJ2-3, with 7 bases matching TRBD2. J gave up 0 bases and V 0 bases, and 3 bases lay outside the gene matches. Germline loops: CDR1 GTSNPN, CDR2 SVGIG (reference sequence). The CDR3 has 15 amino acids. The CDR3 region is CAWSVVGGSTDTQYF. The CDR3, as DNA: TGTGCCTGGAGTGTAGTGGGGGGGAGCACAGATACGCAGTATTTT.

The rearrangement joins TRBV4-2 to TRBJ1-2, with TRBD1 identical over 8 bases. After removal of 4 bases from V and 2 bases from J, the junction contained 6 bases not matched to a gene. Germline CDR1 is LGHNA and CDR2 is YNFKEQ. The CDR3 length is 15 residues. CDR3 coding DNA: TGTGCCAGCAGCCGCGAGGGACAGGCCAACTATGGCTACACCTTC. This gives the protein CASSREGQANYGYTF.

This chain connects TRBV9 to TRBJ2-2; D is perhaps TRBD2 (5 bases). This CDR3 region has 13 residues. The V end was cut by 1 base, the J end by 6 bases, with 7 bases between. CDR1 and CDR2 (germline): SGDLS, YYNGEE. DNA for the CDR3: TGTGCCAGCAGCGTATTCGGGGCCGGGGAGCTGTTTTTT. Translation: CASSVFGAGELFF.

V gene TRBV2 combines with J gene TRBJ2-6; TRBD2 might be the D (6 bases). Trimming took off 3 bases at V and 4 bases at J, with 13 bases between the two ends. The germline V gene encodes CDR1 SNHLY and CDR2 FYNNEI. The CDR3 runs to 16 residues. The DNA for the CDR3 is TGTGCCAGCAGTGATACCGGAGGGCTCGGGGCCAACGTCCTGACTTTC. Translation gives CASSDTGGLGANVLTF. Complete variable domain (other parts from reference TRBV2 and TRBJ2-6): EPEVTQTPSHQVTQMGQEVILRCVPISNHLYFYWYRQILGQKVEFLVSFYNNEISEKSEIFDDQFSVERPDGSNFTLKIRSTKLEDSAMYFCASSDTGGLGANVLTFGAGSRLTVL.

V is TRBV7-3 and J is TRBJ1-1, with D uncertain. Germline CDR1 and CDR2: SGHTA and FQGTGA. CDR3 length: 13 residues. Trimming shortened V by 5 bases and J by 4 bases, and 11 bases separated the two germline ends. CDR3 loop: CASSISGVTEAFF. The CDR3 DNA reads TGTGCCAGCAGCATATCCGGAGTCACTGAAGCTTTCTTT.

The chain employs TRBV29-1 and TRBJ2-5; possibly TRBD2 for D (6 bases). The length of the CDR3 is 13 residues. V lost 6 bases to trimming and J lost 1 base, with 12 bases between them. The V gene's germline CDR1 is SQVTM and CDR2 ANQGSEA. The CDR3 sequence: CSVAGTSQETQYF. The CDR3 DNA sequence: TGCAGCGTCGCCGGGACTTCCCAAGAGACCCAGTACTTC.

This rearrangement joins TRBV18 to TRBJ2-2; 9 bases match TRBD1. CDR1 is KGHSH and CDR2 is LQKENI in the germline V gene. Germline trimming cut 3 bases from V and 6 bases from J; bases unmatched to any gene: 5. This CDR3 comprises 15 residues. This CDR3 reads CASSPSRDRAGELFF. CDR3 in DNA: TGTGCCAGCTCACCGTCCCGGGACAGGGCCGGGGAGCTGTTTTTT.

The rearrangement links TRBV7-9 to TRBJ1-2; 8 bases are shared with TRBD1. Losses at the gene ends were 5 bases for V and 3 bases for J; bases not matched to a gene: 8. From germline, CDR1 is SEHNR and CDR2 FQNEAQ (reference sequence). The CDR3 is 15 residues long. CDR3 protein: CASSTGQGWDYGYTF. CDR3 bases: TGTGCCAGCAGCACCGGACAGGGTTGGGACTATGGCTACACCTTC.

The chain links TRBV11-3 to TRBJ1-1; D is possibly TRBD1 (6 bases). This CDR3 contains 12 residues. V was trimmed by 1 base and J by 11 bases, leaving 11 bases between them. In germline, CDR1 is SGHNT, CDR2 YENEEA. The CDR3 loop is CASSLGQEEAFF. CDR3 DNA: TGTGCCAGCAGCTTAGGACAGGAGGAGGCTTTCTTT.

The sample holds one count of this clone. The chain combines TRBV5-5 with TRBJ1-1; TRBD1 matches 7 bases. This CDR3 region has 12 residues. V lost 2 bases to trimming and J lost 12 bases; unmatched junction nucleotides: 7. The germline V gene encodes CDR1 SGHKS and CDR2 YYEKEE (reference sequence). The CDR3 nucleotides are TGTGCCAGCAGCTTCCGGACGGGACAGACTTTCTTT. It codes for CASSFRTGQTFF.

This clone showed up just a few times. This sequence joins TRBV16 and TRBJ1-1, with D possibly matching TRBD1 (5 bases). Trimming cost V 0 bases and J 6 bases, with 8 bases left between them. Per the germline V gene, CDR1 is KGHSY and CDR2 is FQNENV. The CDR3 is 13 residues long. In DNA form, the CDR3 reads TGTGCCAGCAGCCAATCGTGGGGCTCTGAAGCTTTCTTT. Its protein product is CASSQSWGSEAFF.

The gene calls are TRBV18 and TRBJ1-4; D might be TRBD1 (5 bases). Germline V gene lookup returns CDR1 KGHSH and CDR2 LQKENI. Trimming took 10 bases from V and 5 from J, leaving 20 bases between them. The CDR3 consists of 15 residues. CDR3 amino acids: CATSSRGLINEKLFF. The CDR3 nucleotides read TGTGCCACATCGAGTAGGGGACTCATAAATGAAAAACTGTTTTTT.

This clone is a singleton in its sample. The V and J genes are TRBV12-3 or TRBV12-4 and TRBJ1-5, with unresolved D. The CDR3 extends over 12 amino acids. Trimming removed 6 bases from V and 6 bases from J, with 9 bases in between. Here the CDR3 reads CASSRTSQPQHF. The DNA of the CDR3 is TGTGCCAGCAGCAGAACCTCTCAGCCCCAGCATTTT.

The chain carries TRBV7-2 and TRBJ2-5; 7 bases align to TRBD2. The germline gives CDR1 SGHTA, CDR2 FQGNSA. With V trimmed by 3 bases and J by 5 bases, 12 bases remained unmatched. The CDR3 is 16 amino acids. In DNA, the CDR3 is TGTGCCAGCAGCTTCGCCTCGGGGCGGGAGAGGGAGACCCAGTACTTC. This translates into CASSFASGRERETQYF.

This clone was seen a single time. The chain employs TRBV7-8 and TRBJ1-2, with D perhaps matching TRBD1 (5 bases). The germline V gene has CDR1 SGHVS and CDR2 FQNEAQ. This CDR3 is 12 amino acids long. V shed 5 bases and J shed 4 bases, with 8 bases lying between them. The CDR3: CASSQGAYGYTF. CDR3 bases: TGTGCCAGCAGCCAAGGGGCCTATGGCTACACCTTC.

The CDR3 coding sequence is TGTGCCAGCTCACCCCAGCTGTCACCAACCGGGACTGAAGCTTTCTTT. Its translation is CASSPQLSPTGTEAFF. The chain couples TRBV18 to TRBJ1-1; D is undetermined. This CDR3 is 16 amino acids long. With 3 bases removed from V and 5 bases from J, the gap between germline ends came to 19 bases. From germline, CDR1 is KGHSH and CDR2 LQKENI.

The chain carries TRBV30 and TRBJ2-7; TRBD1 matches 9 bases. The CDR3 loop spans 13 amino acids. V was pared by 5 bases and J by 5 bases, with 7 bases of the junction left unmatched. Germline CDR1 is GTSNPN and CDR2 is SVGIG (reference sequence). The CDR3 loop is CAWDRDRVDEQYF. In DNA form, the CDR3 reads TGTGCCTGGGACCGGGACAGGGTAGACGAGCAGTACTTC.

The rearrangement uses TRBV13 and TRBJ1-1; D gene ambiguous. Trimming removed 0 bases at V and 1 base at J, with 9 bases between. Germline V lookup: CDR1 PRHDT, CDR2 FYEKMQ (reference sequence). This CDR3 spans 15 amino acids. The CDR3 region has the DNA TGTGCCAGCAGCTTAGGCGGGGTGGGGAACACTGAAGCTTTCTTT. It is translated as CASSLGGVGNTEAFF.

The chain employs TRBV12-3 or TRBV12-4 and TRBJ1-3; D remains unclear. This CDR3 spans 13 amino acids. Trimming stripped 6 bases from V and 3 bases from J, with 9 bases between. This CDR3 is CASRADIGNTIYF. The CDR3 DNA reads TGTGCCAGCAGGGCCGACATTGGAAACACCATATATTTT.

CDR3 DNA sequence: TGTGCCACCACTAGGGAGCAGAGCGCTGAAGCTTTCTTT. Translating gives CATTREQSAEAFF. The chain links TRBV2 to TRBJ1-1, with D uncertain. V was cut by 10 bases and J by 6 bases, with 18 bases left in between. The germline V gene encodes CDR1 SNHLY and CDR2 FYNNEI. This CDR3 comprises 13 residues.

V gene TRBV10-2 combines with J gene TRBJ1-6; 9 bases fit TRBD1. J lost 1 base, V lost 6 bases, and 4 bases had no gene match. The CDR3 has 16 amino acids. From germline, CDR1 is WSHSY and CDR2 SAAADI. CDR3 protein: CASSRTGASYNSPLHF. The DNA for the CDR3 is TGCGCCAGCAGCCGGACAGGGGCATCCTATAATTCACCCCTCCACTTT.

This rearrangement joins TRBV5-5 to TRBJ1-1; D might be TRBD1 (5 bases). V was shortened by 4 bases and J by 5 bases, with 15 bases between the two germline ends. The germline gives CDR1 SGHKS, CDR2 YYEKEE (reference sequence). The CDR3 totals 14 residues. The CDR3 spells CASSPMGGRTEAFF. CDR3 in DNA: TGTGCCAGCAGCCCGATGGGGGGGAGGACTGAAGCTTTCTTT.

The chain uses TRBV10-3 and TRBJ2-3; a possible D gene is TRBD1 (6 bases). Between the trimmed V and J ends, which lost 4 bases and 2 bases, there was a span of 13 bases. Per the germline V gene, CDR1 is ENHRY and CDR2 is SYGVKD. CDR3 length: 15 amino acids. CDR3 sequence (DNA): TGTGCCATCAGTGCAGGACAGATTCTCACAGATACGCAGTATTTT. Its protein is CAISAGQILTDTQYF.

J is TRBJ1-4 and V is TRBV4-2, with 10 bases identical to TRBD1. From germline, CDR1 is LGHNA and CDR2 YNFKEQ. CDR3 length: 14 residues. V was pared by 4 bases and J by 8 bases, with 4 bases of the junction left unmatched. The CDR3 DNA reads TGTGCCAGCAGCCGGACAGGGGGAGAGGAAAAACTGTTTTTT. Translated: CASSRTGGEEKLFF.